This is a list of T cell receptor beta chains from one sample in a study of cytomegalovirus exposure and HLA in healthy donors. The table came from immunoSEQ multiplex PCR; TCRdb's copy has only in-frame clones and leaves some out. The sample lists around 150,000 clones, around 9.6% occurring once. Sequencing input: PBMCs. These receptors came from a male donor in good health and CMV-seronegative. Each CDR3 is given without its conserved first and last residue. Each record gives: J gene, D gene, CDR3 length, V gene, CDR3 protein. The D gene is left open where the match is weak.

TRBJ1-2 | NA | 10 | TRBV7-9 | ASSFALYGYT
TRBJ1-6 | NA | 12 | TRBV2 | ASSAGQLNSPLH
TRBJ2-7 | NA | 12 | TRBV27 | ASSGEIGTYEQY
TRBJ1-1 | TRBD1 | 13 | TRBV6-1 | ASSDRDSGNTEAF
TRBJ2-7 | NA | 11 | TRBV29-1 | SVELVSSYEQY
TRBJ2-3 | NA | 10 | TRBV2 | ASIENTDTQY
TRBJ2-5 | NA | 11 | TRBV29-1 | SVSRDNQETQY
TRBJ2-7 | TRBD1 | 12 | TRBV5-4 | ASSLTQGAYEQY
TRBJ1-1 | NA | 13 | TRBV2 | ASTAQGGMNTEAF
TRBJ2-5 | NA | 14 | TRBV9 | ASSVGPSVHTETQY
TRBJ2-7 | TRBD1 | 12 | TRBV7-9 | ASSSGQGTYEQY
TRBJ2-1 | TRBD2 | 12 | TRBV6-1 | ASKETSVHNEQF
TRBJ2-7 | TRBD2 | 13 | TRBV28 | ASSWGLAGAGEQY
TRBJ1-2 | TRBD1 | 13 | TRBV6-6 | ASLGTVNTNYGYT
TRBJ2-2 | NA | 14 | TRBV2 | ASMVPGLTLTGELF